This TCR beta chain was recovered during a study of T cell repertoires in cytomegalovirus infection. Across the whole study: Through public TCR beta signatures, both CMV infection and matching HLA type were indicated.

The CDR3 loop spans 16 amino acids. V was cut by 4 bases and J by 5 bases, with 18 bases left in between. CDR1 and CDR2 (germline): SGDLS, YYNGEE. TCRdb called the reads again in MiXCR, with one record for every CDR3 protein. This table holds about 150,000 distinct CDR3 sequences, roughly 15% found once. Concerning this clonotype: Its cognate antigen is unknown.

Study findings and constraints: HLA-C-restricted CMV-specific TCR beta clonotypes were dominant in the ex vivo response.

The TCR was taken from a human donor in good health (CMV status not recorded). Some clones in this sample may be carry-over from other donors' samples. The chain couples TRBV9 to TRBJ2-2, with D maybe TRBD2 (6 bases). The sequencing sample was made of CD8+ T cells from PBMCs. CDR3 loop: CASSFPGSGLTGELFF. The CDR3 nucleotides read TGTGCCAGCAGCTTCCCGGGTAGCGGCCTTACCGGGGAGCTGTTTTTT. Drawing the rest from reference TRBV9 and TRBJ2-2, the complete variable domain is DSGVTQTPKHLITATGQRVTLRCSPRSGDLSVYWYQQSLDQGLQFLIQYYNGEERAKGNILERFSAQQFPDLHSELNLSSLELGDSALYFCASSFPGSGLTGELFFGEGSRLTVL.